The clone carrying this T cell receptor beta chain has a count of ten or more. What it binds is unknown. Germline V lookup: CDR1 SQVTM, CDR2 ANQGSEA. The length of the CDR3 is 11 residues. Trimming took off 3 bases at V and 6 bases at J, with 9 bases between the two ends. The data stem from a study of T-cell reconstitution after alpha-beta-depleted transplantation in children. The study, taken as a whole, reports: Where some patients showed high TCRbeta diversity at day 60, it came from recipient T cells and thymic progenitors that had survived. T-cell numbers and diversity, one year after transplant, stemmed largely from T cells that were newly produced.

Unique molecular identifiers were built into the TCRbeta library. TCRdb processed the PCR reads anew with MiXCR; each CDR3 protein has one entry. The data show a few hundred thousand distinct CDR3 sequences, with roughly 24% seen just once and about 2.8% held by the top ten. The chain joins TRBV29-1 to TRBJ2-7; possible D gene TRBD2, 6 bases. This TCR derives from a girl under 10 years old with Fanconi anemia, due to receive a stem cell transplant. The specimen comprised PBMCs, sampled before TCRalphabeta/CD19-depleted stem cell transplant. In DNA, the CDR3 is TGCAGCGTTGAGTGGGGAGGCGAGCAGTACTTC. This encodes CSVEWGGEQYF.